The clone carrying this TCR beta chain was observed a few times. Its antigen is not known. The CDR3 length is 14 residues. CDR1 is LNHNV and CDR2 is YYDKDF in the germline V gene (reference sequence). The junction had 1 base not matched to a gene; V was cut back by 2 bases and J by 4 bases. This sample is drawn from a study of T-cell memory formation after mild COVID-19. General study points: Balance between CD4 and CD8 was seen in clones contracting day 15 to 85, and a CD4+ lean was seen in later expanders. Pre-infection memory showed some responding clones, and this suggested that cross-reactive memory joined.

Each CDR3 protein is one row after TCRdb ran MiXCR on the 5' RACE reads. Of tens of thousands of distinct CDR3 sequences listed, around a quarter are singletons. The sequence was collected from a man between 18 and 35 years old who had mild COVID-19 (a few samples of this study predate the infection). Cell type and time point are not known. The J gene is TRBJ2-2, the V gene TRBV15; TRBD1 aligns across 7 bases. Material for sequencing was PBMCs or a T cell subset sorted from them (not recorded which). The CDR3 reads CATSRYRGTGELFF. CDR3 in DNA: TGTGCCACCAGCAGATACAGGGGCACCGGGGAGCTGTTTTTT. The entire variable domain, with the rest obtained from reference TRBV15 and TRBJ2-2, is as follows: DAMVIQNPRYQVTQFGKPVTLSCSQTLNHNVMYWYQQKSSQAPKLLFHYYDKDFNNEADTPDNFQSRRPNTSFCFLDIRSPGLGDTAMYLCATSRYRGTGELFFGEGSRLTVL.